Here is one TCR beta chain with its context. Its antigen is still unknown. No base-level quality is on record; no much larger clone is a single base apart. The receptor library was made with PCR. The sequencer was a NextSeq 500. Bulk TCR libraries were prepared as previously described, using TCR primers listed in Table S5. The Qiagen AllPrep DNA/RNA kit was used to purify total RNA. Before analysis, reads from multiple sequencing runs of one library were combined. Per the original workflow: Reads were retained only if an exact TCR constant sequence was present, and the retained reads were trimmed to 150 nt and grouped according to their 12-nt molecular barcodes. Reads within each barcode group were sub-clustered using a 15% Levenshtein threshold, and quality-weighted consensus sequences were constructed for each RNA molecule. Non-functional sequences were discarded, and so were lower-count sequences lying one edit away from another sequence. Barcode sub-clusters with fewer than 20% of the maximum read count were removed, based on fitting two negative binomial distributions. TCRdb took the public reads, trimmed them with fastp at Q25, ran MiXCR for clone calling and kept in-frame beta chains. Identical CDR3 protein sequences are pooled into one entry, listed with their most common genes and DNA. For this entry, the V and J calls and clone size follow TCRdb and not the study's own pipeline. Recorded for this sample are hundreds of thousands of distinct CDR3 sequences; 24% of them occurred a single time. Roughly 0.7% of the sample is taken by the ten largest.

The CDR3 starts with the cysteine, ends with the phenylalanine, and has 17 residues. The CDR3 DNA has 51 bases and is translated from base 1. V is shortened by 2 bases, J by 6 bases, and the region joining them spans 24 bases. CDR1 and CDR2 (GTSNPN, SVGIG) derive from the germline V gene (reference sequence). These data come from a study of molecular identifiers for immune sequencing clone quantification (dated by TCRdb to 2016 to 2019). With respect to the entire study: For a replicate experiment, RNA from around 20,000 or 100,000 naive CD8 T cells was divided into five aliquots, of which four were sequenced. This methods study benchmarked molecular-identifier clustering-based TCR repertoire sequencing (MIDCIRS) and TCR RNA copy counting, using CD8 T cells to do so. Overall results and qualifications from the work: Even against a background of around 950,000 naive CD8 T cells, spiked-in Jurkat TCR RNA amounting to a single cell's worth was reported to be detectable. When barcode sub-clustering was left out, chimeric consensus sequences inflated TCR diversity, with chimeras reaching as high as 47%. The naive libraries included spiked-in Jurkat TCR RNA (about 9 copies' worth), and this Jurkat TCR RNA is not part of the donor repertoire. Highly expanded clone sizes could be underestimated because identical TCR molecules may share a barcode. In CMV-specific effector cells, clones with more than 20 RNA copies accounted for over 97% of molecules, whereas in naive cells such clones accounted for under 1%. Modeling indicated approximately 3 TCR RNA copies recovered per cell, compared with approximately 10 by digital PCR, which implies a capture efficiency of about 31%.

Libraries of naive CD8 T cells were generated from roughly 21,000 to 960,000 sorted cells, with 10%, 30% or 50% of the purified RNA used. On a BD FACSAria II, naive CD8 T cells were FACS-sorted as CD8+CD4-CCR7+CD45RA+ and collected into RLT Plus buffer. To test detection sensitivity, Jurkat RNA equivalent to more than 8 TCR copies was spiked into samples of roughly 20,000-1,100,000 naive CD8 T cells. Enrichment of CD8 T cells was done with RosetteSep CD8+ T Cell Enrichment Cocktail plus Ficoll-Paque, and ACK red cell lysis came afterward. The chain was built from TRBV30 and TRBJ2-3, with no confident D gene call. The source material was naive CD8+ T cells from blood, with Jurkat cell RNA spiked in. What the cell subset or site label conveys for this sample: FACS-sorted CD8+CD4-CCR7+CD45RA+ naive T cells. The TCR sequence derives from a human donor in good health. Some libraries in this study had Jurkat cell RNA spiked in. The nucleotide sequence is TGTGCCTGGAGTTCTACCCTCATTAGTCTAGGGTGGGATACGCAGTATTTT. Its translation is CAWSSTLISLGWDTQYF.